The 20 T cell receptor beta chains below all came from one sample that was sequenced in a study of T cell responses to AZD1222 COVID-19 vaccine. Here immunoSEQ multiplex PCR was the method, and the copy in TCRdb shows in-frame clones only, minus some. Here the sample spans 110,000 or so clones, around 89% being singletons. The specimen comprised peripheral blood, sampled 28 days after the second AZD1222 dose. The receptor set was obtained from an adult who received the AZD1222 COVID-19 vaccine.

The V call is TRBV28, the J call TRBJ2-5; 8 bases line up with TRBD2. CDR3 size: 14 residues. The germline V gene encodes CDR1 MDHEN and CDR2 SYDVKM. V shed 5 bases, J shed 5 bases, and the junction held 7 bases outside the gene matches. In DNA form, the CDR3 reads TGTGCCAGCAGTCCGGGGGGGGTTGCCGAGACCCAGTACTTC. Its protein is CASSPGGVAETQYF.

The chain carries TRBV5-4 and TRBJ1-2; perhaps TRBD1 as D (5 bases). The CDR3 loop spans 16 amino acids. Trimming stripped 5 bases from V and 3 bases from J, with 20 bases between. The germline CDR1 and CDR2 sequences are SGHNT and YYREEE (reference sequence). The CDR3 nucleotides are TGTGCCAGCAGACGTACTTTGGGGCCCGGGGACTATGGCTACACCTTC. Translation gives CASRRTLGPGDYGYTF.

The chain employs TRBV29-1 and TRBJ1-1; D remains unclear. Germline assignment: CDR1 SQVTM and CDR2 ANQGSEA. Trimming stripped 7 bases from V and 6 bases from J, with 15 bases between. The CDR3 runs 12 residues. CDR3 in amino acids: CSGRPPGSEAFF. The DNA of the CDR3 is TGCAGCGGGCGCCCGCCTGGATCTGAAGCTTTCTTT.

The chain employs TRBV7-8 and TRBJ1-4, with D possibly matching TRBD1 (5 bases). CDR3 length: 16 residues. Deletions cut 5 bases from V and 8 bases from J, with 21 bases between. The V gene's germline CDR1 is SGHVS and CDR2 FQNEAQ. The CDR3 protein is CASSLYNSGMGEKLFF. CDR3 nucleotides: TGTGCCAGCAGCCTATACAATTCAGGGATGGGAGAAAAACTGTTTTTT.

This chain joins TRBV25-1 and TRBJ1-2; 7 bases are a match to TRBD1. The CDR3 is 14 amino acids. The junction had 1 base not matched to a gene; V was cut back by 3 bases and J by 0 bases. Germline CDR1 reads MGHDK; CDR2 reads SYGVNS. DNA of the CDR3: TGTGCCAGCAGTGAGGGGACAGCTAACTATGGCTACACCTTC. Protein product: CASSEGTANYGYTF.

As DNA, the CDR3 is TGTGCCATCAGTGAGCGGACAGTTAATTCACCCCTCCACTTT. Translated, it gives CAISERTVNSPLHF. The chain couples TRBV10-3 to TRBJ1-6; maybe TRBD1 (6 bases). This CDR3 has 14 amino acids. V was clipped by 2 bases and J by 6 bases, with 8 bases between them. CDR1 is ENHRY and CDR2 is SYGVKD in the germline V gene.

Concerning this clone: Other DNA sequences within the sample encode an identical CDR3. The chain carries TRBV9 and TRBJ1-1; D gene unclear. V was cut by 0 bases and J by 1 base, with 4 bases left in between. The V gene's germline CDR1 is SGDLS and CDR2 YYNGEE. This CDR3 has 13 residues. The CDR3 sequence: CASSVGKNTEAFF. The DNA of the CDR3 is TGTGCCAGCAGCGTAGGGAAGAACACTGAAGCTTTCTTT.

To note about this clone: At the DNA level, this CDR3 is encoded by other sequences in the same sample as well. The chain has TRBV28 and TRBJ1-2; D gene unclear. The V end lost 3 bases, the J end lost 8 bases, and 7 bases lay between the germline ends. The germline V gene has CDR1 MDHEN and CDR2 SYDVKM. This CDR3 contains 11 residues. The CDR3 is CASSLGRGYTF. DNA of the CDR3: TGTGCCAGCAGTTTGGGTCGGGGCTACACCTTC.

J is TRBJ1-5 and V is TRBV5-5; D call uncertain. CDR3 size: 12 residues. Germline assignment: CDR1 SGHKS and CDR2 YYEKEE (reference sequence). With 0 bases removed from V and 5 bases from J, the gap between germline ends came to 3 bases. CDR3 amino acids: CASSLGDQPQHF. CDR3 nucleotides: TGTGCCAGCAGCTTGGGGGATCAGCCCCAGCATTTT.

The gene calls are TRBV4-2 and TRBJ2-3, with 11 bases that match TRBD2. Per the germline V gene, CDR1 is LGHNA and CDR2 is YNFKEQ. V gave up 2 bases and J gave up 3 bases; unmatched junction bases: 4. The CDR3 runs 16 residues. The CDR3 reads CASSQLAGGLTDTQYF. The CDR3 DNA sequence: TGTGCCAGCAGCCAATTAGCGGGGGGGTTAACAGATACGCAGTATTTT.

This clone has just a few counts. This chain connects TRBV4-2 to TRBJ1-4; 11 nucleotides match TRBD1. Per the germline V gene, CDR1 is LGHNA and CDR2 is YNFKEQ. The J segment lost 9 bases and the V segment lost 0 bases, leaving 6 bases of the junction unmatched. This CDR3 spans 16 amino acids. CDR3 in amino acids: CASSQEDRGREKKLFF. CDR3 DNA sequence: TGTGCCAGCAGCCAAGAGGACAGGGGGCGCGAGAAAAAACTGTTTTTT.

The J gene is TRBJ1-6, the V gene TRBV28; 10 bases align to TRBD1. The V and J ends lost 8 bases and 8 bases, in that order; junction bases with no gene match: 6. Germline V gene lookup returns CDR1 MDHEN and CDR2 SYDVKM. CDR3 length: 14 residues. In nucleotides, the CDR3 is TGTGCCAGCTCGAAGGGACAGGGGTATTCACCCCTCCACTTT. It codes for CASSKGQGYSPLHF. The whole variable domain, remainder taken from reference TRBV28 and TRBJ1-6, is DVKVTQSSRYLVKRTGEKVFLECVQDMDHENMFWYRQDPGLGLRLIYFSYDVKMKEKGDIPEGYSVSREKKERFSLILESASTNQTSMYLCASSKGQGYSPLHFGNGTRLTVT.

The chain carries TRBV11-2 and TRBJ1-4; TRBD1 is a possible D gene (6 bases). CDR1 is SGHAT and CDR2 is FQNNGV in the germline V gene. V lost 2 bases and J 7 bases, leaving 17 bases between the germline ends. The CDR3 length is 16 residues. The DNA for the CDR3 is TGTGCCAGCAGCTTAAATGGGGGGGGCTTAGCTGAAAAACTGTTTTTT. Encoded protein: CASSLNGGGLAEKLFF.

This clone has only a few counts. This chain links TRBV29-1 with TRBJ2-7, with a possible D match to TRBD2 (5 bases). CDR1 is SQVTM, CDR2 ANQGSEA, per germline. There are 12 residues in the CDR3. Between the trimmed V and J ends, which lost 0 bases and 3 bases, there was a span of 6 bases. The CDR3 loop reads CSVEERDYEQYF. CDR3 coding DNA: TGCAGCGTTGAAGAGAGGGACTACGAGCAGTACTTC.

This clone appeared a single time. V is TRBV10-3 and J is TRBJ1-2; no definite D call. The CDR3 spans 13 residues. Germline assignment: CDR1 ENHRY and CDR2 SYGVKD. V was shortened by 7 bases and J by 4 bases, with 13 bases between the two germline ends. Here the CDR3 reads CAITGESTYGYTF. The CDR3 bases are TGTGCCATCACTGGGGAGTCGACCTATGGCTACACCTTC.

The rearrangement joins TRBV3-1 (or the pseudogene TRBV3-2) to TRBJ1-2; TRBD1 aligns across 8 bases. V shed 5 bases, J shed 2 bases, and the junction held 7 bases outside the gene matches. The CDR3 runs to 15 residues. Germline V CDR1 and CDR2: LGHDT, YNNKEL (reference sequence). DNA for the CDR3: TGTGCCAGCAGCACGCGACAGGGGCGAAACTATGGCTACACCTTC. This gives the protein CASSTRQGRNYGYTF.

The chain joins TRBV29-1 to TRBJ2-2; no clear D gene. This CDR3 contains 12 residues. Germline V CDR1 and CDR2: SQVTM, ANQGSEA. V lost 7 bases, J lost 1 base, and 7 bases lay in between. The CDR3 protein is CSGVENTGELFF. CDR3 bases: TGCAGCGGGGTCGAGAACACCGGGGAGCTGTTTTTT.

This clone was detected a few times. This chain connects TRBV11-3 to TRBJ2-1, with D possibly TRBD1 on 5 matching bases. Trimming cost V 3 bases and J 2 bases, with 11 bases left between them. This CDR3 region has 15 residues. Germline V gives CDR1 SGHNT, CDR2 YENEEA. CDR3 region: CASSFSQGPYNEQFF. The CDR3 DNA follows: TGTGCCAGCAGCTTCAGTCAGGGTCCCTACAATGAGCAGTTCTTC. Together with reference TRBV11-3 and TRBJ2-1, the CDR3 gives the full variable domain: EAGVVQSPRYKIIEKKQPVAFWCNPISGHNTLYWYLQNLGQGPELLIRYENEEAVDDSQLPKDRFSAERLKGVDSTLKIQPAELGDSAVYLCASSFSQGPYNEQFFGPGTRLTVL.

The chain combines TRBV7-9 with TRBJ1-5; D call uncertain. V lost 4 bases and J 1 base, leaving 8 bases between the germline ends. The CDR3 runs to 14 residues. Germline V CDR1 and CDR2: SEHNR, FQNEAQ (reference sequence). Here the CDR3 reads CASSSGASNQPQHF. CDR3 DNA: TGTGCCAGCAGCTCAGGAGCGAGCAATCAGCCCCAGCATTTT. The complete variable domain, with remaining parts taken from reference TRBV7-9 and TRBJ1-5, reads DTGVSQNPRHKITKRGQNVTFRCDPISEHNRLYWYRQTLGQGPEFLTYFQNEAQLEKSRLLSDRFSAERPKGSFSTLEIQRTEQGDSAMYLCASSSGASNQPQHFGDGTRLSIL.

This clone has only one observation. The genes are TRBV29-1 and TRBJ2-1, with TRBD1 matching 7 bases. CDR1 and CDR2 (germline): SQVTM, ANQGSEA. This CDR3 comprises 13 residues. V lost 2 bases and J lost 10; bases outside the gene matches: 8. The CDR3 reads CSVEPPDRKEQFF. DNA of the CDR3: TGCAGCGTTGAACCTCCGGACAGGAAAGAGCAGTTCTTC.